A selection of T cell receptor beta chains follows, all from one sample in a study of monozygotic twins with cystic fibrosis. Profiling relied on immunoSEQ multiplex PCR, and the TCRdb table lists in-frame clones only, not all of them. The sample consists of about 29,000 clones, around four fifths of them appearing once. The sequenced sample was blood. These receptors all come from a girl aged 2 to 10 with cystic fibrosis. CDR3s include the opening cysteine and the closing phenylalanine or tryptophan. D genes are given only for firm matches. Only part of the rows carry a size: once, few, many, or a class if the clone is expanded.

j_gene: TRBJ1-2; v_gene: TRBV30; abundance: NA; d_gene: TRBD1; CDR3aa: CAWSPTTGYYGYTF; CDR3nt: TGTGCCTGGAGCCCAACGACAGGGTACTATGGCTACACCTTC
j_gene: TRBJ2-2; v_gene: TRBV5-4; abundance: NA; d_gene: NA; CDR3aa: CASSPVGAAVTGELFF; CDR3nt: TGTGCCAGCAGCCCCGTAGGGGCAGCTGTAACCGGGGAGCTGTTTTTT
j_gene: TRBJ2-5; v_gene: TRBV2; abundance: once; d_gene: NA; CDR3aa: CASSGLKLESYF; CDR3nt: TGTGCCAGCAGTGGACTGAAACTCGAATCGTACTTC
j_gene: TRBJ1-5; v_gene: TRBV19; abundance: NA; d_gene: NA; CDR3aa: CASSTGVEQPQHF; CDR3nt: TGTGCCAGTAGTACGGGGGTAGAGCAGCCCCAGCATTTT
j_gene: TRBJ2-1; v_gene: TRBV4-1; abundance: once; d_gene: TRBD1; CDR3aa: CASSQYRDSDFYNEQFF; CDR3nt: TGCGCCAGCAGCCAATACCGGGACAGCGACTTCTACAATGAGCAGTTCTTC
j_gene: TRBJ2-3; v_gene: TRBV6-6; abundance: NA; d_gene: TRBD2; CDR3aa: CASSYSGTSGKDTQYF; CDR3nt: TGTGCCAGCAGTTACTCAGGGACTAGCGGGAAAGATACGCAGTATTTT
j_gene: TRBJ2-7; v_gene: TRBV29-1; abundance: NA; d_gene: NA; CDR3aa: CSARGLAEGLYEQYF; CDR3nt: TGCAGCGCCCGAGGCCTAGCTGAGGGCCTCTACGAGCAGTACTTC
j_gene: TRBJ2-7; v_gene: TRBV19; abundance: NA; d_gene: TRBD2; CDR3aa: CASRAGVREGSPYSGRIIYEQYF; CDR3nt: TGTGCCAGTCGAGCCGGGGTAAGGGAGGGAAGCCCATATAGCGGGAGAATCATCTACGAGCAGTACTTC
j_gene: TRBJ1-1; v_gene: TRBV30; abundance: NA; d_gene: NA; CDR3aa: CAWSVRRDTEAFF; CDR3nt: TGTGCCTGGAGTGTACGCAGGGACACTGAAGCTTTCTTT
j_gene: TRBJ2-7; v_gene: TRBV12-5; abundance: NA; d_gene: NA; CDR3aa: CASGNQQDNEQYF; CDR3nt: TGTGCTAGTGGAAACCAACAGGATAACGAGCAGTACTTC
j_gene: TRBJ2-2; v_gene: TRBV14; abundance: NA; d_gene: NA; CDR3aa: CASSQDQGRRKTGELFF; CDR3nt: TGTGCCAGCAGCCAAGATCAGGGTAGGAGGAAGACCGGGGAGCTGTTTTTT
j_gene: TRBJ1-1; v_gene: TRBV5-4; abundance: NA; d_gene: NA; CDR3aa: CASSSRAWGQEAFF; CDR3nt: TGTGCCAGCAGCTCCCGGGCCTGGGGTCAGGAAGCTTTCTTT
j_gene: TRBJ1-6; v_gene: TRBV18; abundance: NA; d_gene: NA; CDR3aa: CASSPRASEGPLHF; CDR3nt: TGTGCCAGCTCACCACGGGCATCGGAGGGGCCCCTCCACTTT
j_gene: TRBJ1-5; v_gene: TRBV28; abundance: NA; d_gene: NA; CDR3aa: CASSGSRWGPQHF; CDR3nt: TGTGCCAGCTCGGGATCTAGGTGGGGGCCCCAGCATTTT
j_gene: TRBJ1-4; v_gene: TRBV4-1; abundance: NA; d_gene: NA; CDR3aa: CASSHQGQFEKLFF; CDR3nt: TGCGCCAGCAGCCACCAAGGGCAGTTCGAAAAACTGTTTTTT
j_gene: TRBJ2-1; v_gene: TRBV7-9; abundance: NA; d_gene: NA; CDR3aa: CASIQGLEQFF; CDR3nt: TGTGCCAGCATCCAAGGACTTGAGCAGTTCTTC
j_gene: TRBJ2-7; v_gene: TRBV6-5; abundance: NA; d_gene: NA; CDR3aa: CASSSDIPFYEQYF; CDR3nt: TGTGCCAGCAGTTCCGACATCCCTTTCTACGAGCAGTACTTC
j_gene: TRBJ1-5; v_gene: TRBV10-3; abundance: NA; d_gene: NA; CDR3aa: CAISEGQQNQPQHF; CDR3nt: TGTGCCATCAGTGAAGGTCAGCAGAATCAGCCCCAGCATTTT
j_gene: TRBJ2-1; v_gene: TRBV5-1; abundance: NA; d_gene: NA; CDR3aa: CASGGSGGYNEQFF; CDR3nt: TGCGCCAGCGGGGGGAGCGGTGGGTACAATGAGCAGTTCTTC
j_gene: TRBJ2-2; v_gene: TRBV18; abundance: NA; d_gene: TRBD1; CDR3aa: CASSLTGQGNTGELFF; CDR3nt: TGTGCCAGCTCATTGACAGGGCAAGGGAACACCGGGGAGCTGTTTTTT
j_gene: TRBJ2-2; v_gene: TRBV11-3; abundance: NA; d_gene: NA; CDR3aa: CASSSGTPNTGELFF; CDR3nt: TGTGCCAGCAGCTCCGGGACACCGAACACCGGGGAGCTGTTTTTT
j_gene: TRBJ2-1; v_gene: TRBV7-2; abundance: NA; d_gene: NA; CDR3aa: CASSSSGTGYNEQFF; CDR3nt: TGTGCCAGCAGCTCTTCCGGGACTGGGTACAATGAGCAGTTCTTC
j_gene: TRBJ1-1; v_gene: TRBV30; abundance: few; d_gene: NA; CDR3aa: CAWSPTSNTEAFF; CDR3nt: TGTGCCTGGAGTCCAACCTCGAACACTGAAGCTTTCTTT
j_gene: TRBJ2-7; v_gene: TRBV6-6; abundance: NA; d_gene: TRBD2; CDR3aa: CASGLAGGFRNEQYF; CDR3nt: TGTGCCAGTGGACTAGCGGGAGGGTTTCGGAACGAGCAGTACTTC
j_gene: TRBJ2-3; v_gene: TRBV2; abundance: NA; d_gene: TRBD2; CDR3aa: CASTGLASTDTQYF; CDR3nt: TGTGCCAGTACGGGACTAGCAAGCACAGATACGCAGTATTTT
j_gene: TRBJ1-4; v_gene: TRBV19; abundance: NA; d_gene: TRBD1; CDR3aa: CASSPTGLNEKLFF; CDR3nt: TGTGCCAGTAGCCCGACAGGGCTTAATGAAAAACTGTTTTTT
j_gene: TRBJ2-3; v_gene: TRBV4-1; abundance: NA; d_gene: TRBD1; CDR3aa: CASSPGTGADTQYF; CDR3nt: TGCGCCAGCAGCCCGGGGACAGGGGCAGATACGCAGTATTTT
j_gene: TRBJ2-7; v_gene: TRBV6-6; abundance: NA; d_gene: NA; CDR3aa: CASSYREGYEQYF; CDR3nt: TGTGCCAGCAGTTACAGGGAAGGATACGAGCAGTACTTC
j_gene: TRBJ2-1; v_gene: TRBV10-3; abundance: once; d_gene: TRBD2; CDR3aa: CAISDFLTSGLIYNEQFF; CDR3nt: TGTGCCATCAGTGACTTTTTGACTAGCGGCTTGATCTACAATGAGCAGTTCTTC
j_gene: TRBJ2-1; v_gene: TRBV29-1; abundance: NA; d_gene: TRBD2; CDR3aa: CSVHTSERFF; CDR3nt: TGCAGCGTTCACACTAGCGAGCGGTTCTTC
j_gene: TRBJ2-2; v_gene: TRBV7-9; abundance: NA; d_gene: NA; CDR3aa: CASSPQNASWNTGELFF; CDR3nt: TGTGCCAGCAGCCCTCAAAACGCCTCATGGAACACCGGGGAGCTGTTTTTT
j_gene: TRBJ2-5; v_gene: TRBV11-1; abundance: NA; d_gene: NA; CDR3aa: CASSLGLENLQETQYF; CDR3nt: TGTGCCAGCAGCTTAGGTCTCGAGAACCTCCAAGAGACCCAGTACTTC
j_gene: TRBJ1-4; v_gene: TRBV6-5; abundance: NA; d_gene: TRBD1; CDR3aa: CASSFTGAANEKLFF; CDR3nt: TGTGCCAGCAGTTTCACAGGGGCCGCGAATGAAAAACTGTTTTTT
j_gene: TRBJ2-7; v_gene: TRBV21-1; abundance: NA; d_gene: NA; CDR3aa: CASSITSGPSYEQYF; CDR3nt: TGTGCCAGCAGCATTACTAGCGGGCCCTCCTACGAGCAGTACTTC
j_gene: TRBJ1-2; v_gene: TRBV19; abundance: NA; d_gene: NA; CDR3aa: CASSIAFRDYGYTF; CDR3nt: TGTGCCAGTAGTATAGCTTTCAGGGACTATGGCTACACCTTC
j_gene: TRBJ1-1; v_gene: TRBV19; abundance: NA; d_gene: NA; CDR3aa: CASSGDYTEAFF; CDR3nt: TGTGCCAGTAGTGGAGACTACACTGAAGCTTTCTTT
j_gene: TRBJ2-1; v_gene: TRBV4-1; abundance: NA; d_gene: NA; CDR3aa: CASSQDTMSSYNEQFF; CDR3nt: TGCGCCAGCAGCCAGGATACAATGAGCTCCTACAATGAGCAGTTCTTC
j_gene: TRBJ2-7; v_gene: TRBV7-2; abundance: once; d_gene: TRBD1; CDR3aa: CASSLDRGQGQVNEQYF; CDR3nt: TGTGCCAGCAGCTTAGACCGGGGACAGGGGCAAGTGAACGAGCAGTACTTC
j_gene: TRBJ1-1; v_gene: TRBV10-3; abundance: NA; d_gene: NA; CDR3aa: CAISERGGRLGTEAFF; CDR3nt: TGTGCCATCAGTGAGCGCGGGGGGCGCTTAGGCACTGAAGCTTTCTTT
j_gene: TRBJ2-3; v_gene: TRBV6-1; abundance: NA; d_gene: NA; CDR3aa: CASSVTRLKTDTQYF; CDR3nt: TGTGCCAGCAGTGTTACCAGGCTTAAAACAGATACGCAGTATTTT
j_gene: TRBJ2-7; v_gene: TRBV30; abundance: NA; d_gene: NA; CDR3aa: CAWSVGAGLFNEQYF; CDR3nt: TGTGCCTGGAGTGTAGGTGCAGGGCTTTTCAACGAGCAGTACTTC
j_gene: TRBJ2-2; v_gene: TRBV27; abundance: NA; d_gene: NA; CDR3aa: CASSFGLNTGELFF; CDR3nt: TGTGCCAGCAGTTTCGGCCTGAACACCGGGGAGCTGTTTTTT
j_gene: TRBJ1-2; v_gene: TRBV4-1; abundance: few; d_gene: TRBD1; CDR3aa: CASSLGTGVGGYTF; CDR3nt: TGCGCCAGCAGCCTCGGCACAGGGGTAGGTGGCTACACCTTC
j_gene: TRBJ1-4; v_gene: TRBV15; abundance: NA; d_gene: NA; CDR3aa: CATSRDLGADKNEKLFF; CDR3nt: TGTGCCACCAGCAGAGATTTGGGAGCCGATAAGAATGAAAAACTGTTTTTT
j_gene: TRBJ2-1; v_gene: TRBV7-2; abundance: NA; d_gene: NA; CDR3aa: CASGVRGLSHNEQFF; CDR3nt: TGTGCCAGCGGGGTGAGGGGGTTAAGTCACAATGAGCAGTTCTTC
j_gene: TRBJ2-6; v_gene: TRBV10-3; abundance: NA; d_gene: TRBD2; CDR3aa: CAIRGTGGLENSGANVLTF; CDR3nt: TGTGCCATCAGGGGGACCGGGGGACTAGAAAACTCCGGGGCCAACGTCCTGACTTTC
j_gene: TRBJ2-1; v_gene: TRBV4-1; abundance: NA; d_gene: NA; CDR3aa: CASSRASIVEVHSYNEQFF; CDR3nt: TGCGCCAGCAGCCGCGCCTCAATCGTGGAGGTCCACTCCTACAATGAGCAGTTCTTC
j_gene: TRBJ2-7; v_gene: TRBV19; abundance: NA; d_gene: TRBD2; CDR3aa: CASSVGLAGFAYEQYF; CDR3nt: TGTGCCAGTAGTGTAGGACTAGCGGGGTTCGCCTACGAGCAGTACTTC
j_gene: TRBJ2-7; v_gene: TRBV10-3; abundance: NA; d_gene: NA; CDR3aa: CAISEAYRASYEQYF; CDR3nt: TGTGCCATCAGTGAGGCCTACAGGGCGTCCTACGAGCAGTACTTC
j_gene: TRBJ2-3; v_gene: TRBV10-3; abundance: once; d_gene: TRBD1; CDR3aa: CAISESDRGTDTQYF; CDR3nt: TGTGCCATCAGTGAGTCGGACAGGGGCACAGATACGCAGTATTTT
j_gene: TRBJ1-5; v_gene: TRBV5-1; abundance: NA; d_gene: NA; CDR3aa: CASSLTGESNQPQHF; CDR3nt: TGCGCCAGCAGCTTAACGGGGGAGAGCAATCAGCCCCAGCATTTT
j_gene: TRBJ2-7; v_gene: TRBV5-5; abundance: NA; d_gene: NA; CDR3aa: CASSSIGEGYYEQYF; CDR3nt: TGTGCCAGCAGCTCCATCGGGGAAGGGTACTACGAGCAGTACTTC
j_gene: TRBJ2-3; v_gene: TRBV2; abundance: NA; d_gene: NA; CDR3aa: CASRDLTDRDTQYF; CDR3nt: TGTGCCAGCAGAGACTTAACTGACCGGGATACGCAGTATTTT